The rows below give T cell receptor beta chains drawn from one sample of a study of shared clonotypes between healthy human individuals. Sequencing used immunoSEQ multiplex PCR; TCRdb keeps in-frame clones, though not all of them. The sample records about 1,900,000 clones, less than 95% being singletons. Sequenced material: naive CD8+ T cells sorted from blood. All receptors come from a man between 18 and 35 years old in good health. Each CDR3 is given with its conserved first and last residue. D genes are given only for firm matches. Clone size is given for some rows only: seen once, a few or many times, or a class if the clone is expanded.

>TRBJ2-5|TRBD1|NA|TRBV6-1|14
CASSEWGQPETQYF
TGTGCCAGCAGTGAATGGGGACAGCCAGAGACCCAGTACTTC
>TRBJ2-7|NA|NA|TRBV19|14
CASSIAESPYEQYF
TGTGCCAGTAGTATAGCGGAAAGCCCCTACGAGCAGTACTTC
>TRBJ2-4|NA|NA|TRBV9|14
CASSVGGVKNIQYF
TGTGCCAGCAGCGTGGGGGGCGTCAAAAACATTCAGTACTTC
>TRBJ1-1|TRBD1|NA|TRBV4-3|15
CASSQDRSLSTEAFF
TGCGCCAGCAGCCAGGACAGGAGTCTGAGCACTGAAGCTTTCTTT
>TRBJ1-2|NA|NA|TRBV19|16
CASSNFGLGYNYGYTF
TGTGCCAGTAGTAACTTCGGGCTCGGGTACAACTATGGCTACACCTTC
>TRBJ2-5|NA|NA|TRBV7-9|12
CASSYRGETQYF
TGTGCCAGCAGTTATAGGGGAGAGACCCAGTACTTC
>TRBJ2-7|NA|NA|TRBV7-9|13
CASSLAGAYEQYF
TGTGCCAGCAGCTTGGCAGGGGCCTACGAGCAGTACTTC
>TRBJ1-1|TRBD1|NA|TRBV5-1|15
CASSLQGGLNTEAFF
TGCGCCAGCAGCCTACAGGGGGGTCTGAACACTGAAGCTTTCTTT
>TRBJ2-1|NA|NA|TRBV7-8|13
CASSLNTYNEQFF
TGTGCCAGCAGCTTAAATACCTACAATGAGCAGTTCTTC
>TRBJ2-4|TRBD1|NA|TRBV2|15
CASSKSGTGKNIQYF
TGTGCCAGCAGCAAATCCGGGACAGGCAAAAACATTCAGTACTTC
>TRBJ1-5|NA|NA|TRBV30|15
CAWSVGQGSNQPQHF
TGTGCCTGGAGTGTGGGCCAGGGTAGCAATCAGCCCCAGCATTTT
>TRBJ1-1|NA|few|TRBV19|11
CASRVETEAFF
TGTGCCAGTCGGGTGGAGACTGAAGCTTTCTTT
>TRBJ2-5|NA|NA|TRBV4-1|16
CASSQEGEGIQETQYF
TGCGCCAGCAGCCAAGAAGGAGAGGGGATCCAAGAGACCCAGTACTTC
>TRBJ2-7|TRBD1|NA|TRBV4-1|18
CASSQDRRGQGAYGEQYF
TGCGCCAGCAGCCAAGATAGACGGGGGCAGGGGGCTTACGGCGAGCAGTACTTC
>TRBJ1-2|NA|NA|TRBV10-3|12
CAISGIRNGYTF
TGTGCCATCAGTGGTATTAGAAACGGCTACACCTTC
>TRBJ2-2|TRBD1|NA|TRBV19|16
CASSMGISGGTGELFF
TGTGCCAGTAGTATGGGTATCTCAGGGGGCACCGGGGAGCTGTTTTTT
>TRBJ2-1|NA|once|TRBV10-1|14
CASSQEALNDEQFF
TGCGCCAGCAGTCAGGAGGCCCTCAACGATGAGCAGTTCTTC
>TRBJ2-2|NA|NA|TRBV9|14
CASTGGADTGELFF
TGTGCCAGCACTGGGGGCGCGGACACCGGGGAGCTGTTTTTT
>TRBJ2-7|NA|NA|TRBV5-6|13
CASSLFSSYEQYF
TGTGCCAGCAGCTTGTTCAGCTCCTACGAGCAGTACTTC
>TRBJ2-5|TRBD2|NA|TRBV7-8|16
CASSLAREGGWETQYF
TGTGCCAGCAGCTTAGCGAGGGAGGGAGGATGGGAGACCCAGTACTTC